One sample yielded the 11 T cell receptor beta chains listed below, sequenced in a study of PD-1 blockade in classical Hodgkin lymphoma. With no exception, relapse followed autologous stem cell transplantation in all patients, and brentuximab vedotin exposure varied. Libraries were prepared by immunoSEQ multiplex PCR; TCRdb keeps only in-frame clonotypes and omits some of them. The data contain tens of thousands of clones, approximately 90% of them singletons. The input for sequencing was peripheral blood mononuclear cells (PBMCs), taken at baseline. Receptor source: a human donor with classical Hodgkin lymphoma.

The rearrangement links TRBV5-1 to TRBJ2-2; 9 bases match TRBD1. CDR1 is SGHRS and CDR2 is YFSETQ in the germline V gene. CDR3 size: 16 residues. The trim removed 0 bases at V and 3 bases at J, leaving 3 bases unmatched. This CDR3 reads CASSLETGGYTGELFF. As DNA, the CDR3 is TGCGCCAGCAGCTTGGAGACAGGGGGTTACACCGGGGAGCTGTTTTTT.

The chain carries TRBV11-2 and TRBJ1-1; a weak D match, TRBD1 (6 bases). The CDR3 runs 14 residues. Germline CDR1 reads SGHAT; CDR2 reads FQNNGV. Trimming removed 1 base at V and 6 bases at J, with 12 bases between. The CDR3: CASSLGYREPEAFF. The CDR3 DNA reads TGTGCCAGCAGCTTAGGTTACAGGGAGCCTGAAGCTTTCTTT.

The chain has TRBV25-1 and TRBJ2-7; TRBD2 matches 7 bases. The CDR3 consists of 15 residues. Germline CDR1 and CDR2: MGHDK and SYGVNS. V shed 0 bases and J 6 bases; nucleotides not matched to a gene: 8. CDR3 DNA sequence: TGTGCCAGCAGTGAATACCAACTGGGAGGGACCGAGCAGTACTTC. Protein product: CASSEYQLGGTEQYF.

The genes are TRBV5-4 and TRBJ2-7; 7 bases match TRBD1. Trimming at V came to 4 bases and at J to 2 bases, leaving 3 bases not matched to a gene. This CDR3 contains 13 residues. Germline-derived CDR1 and CDR2 are SGHNT and YYREEE (reference sequence). The CDR3 reads CASSPGTAYEQYF. The CDR3 nucleotides are TGTGCCAGCAGCCCAGGGACAGCCTACGAGCAGTACTTC. Full variable domain (outside the CDR3, taken from reference TRBV5-4 and TRBJ2-7): ETGVTQSPTHLIKTRGQQVTLRCSSQSGHNTVSWYQQALGQGPQFIFQYYREEENGRGNFPPRFSGLQFPNYSSELNVNALELDDSALYLCASSPGTAYEQYFGPGTRLTVT.

V and J are TRBV5-5 and TRBJ1-1, with D tentatively TRBD1 (6 bases). CDR1 is SGHKS, CDR2 YYEKEE, per germline (reference sequence). Trimming stripped 0 bases from V and 0 bases from J, with 12 bases between. This CDR3 is built from 16 residues. The CDR3 is CASSLGQGQLNTEAFF. CDR3 bases: TGTGCCAGCAGCTTGGGGCAAGGACAGTTGAACACTGAAGCTTTCTTT.

The J gene is TRBJ2-4, the V gene TRBV5-4; unclear D gene. Trimming cost V 0 bases and J 0 bases, with 16 bases left between them. The CDR3 loop spans 18 amino acids. CDR1 and CDR2 (germline): SGHNT, YYREEE (reference sequence). For the CDR3, the DNA is TGTGCCAGCAGCTTGGTTCCAGTAACATCTCTAGCCAAAAACATTCAGTACTTC. Its translation is CASSLVPVTSLAKNIQYF.

The gene calls are TRBV30 and TRBJ2-1, with D perhaps TRBD2 (7 bases). The CDR3 has 14 amino acids. The germline V and J ends were trimmed by 7 bases and 6 bases, with 19 bases remaining between them. Germline values: CDR1 GTSNPN, CDR2 SVGIG (reference sequence). CDR3 sequence: CASPGRGPGNEQFF. CDR3 nucleotide sequence: TGTGCCTCCCCGGGGCGGGGGCCGGGCAATGAGCAGTTCTTC.

The rearrangement uses TRBV6-6 and TRBJ2-7; tentatively, D is TRBD2 (5 bases). Germline lookup yields CDR1 MNHNY and CDR2 SVGAGI (reference sequence). Trimming pared 7 bases from V and 3 bases from J, leaving 10 bases between. CDR3 length: 12 residues. CDR3 sequence (DNA): TGTGCCAGCACCAATAGCGTCTACGAGCAGTACTTC. This sequence encodes CASTNSVYEQYF.

The V and J genes are TRBV2 and TRBJ2-6, with unresolved D. Trimming took 5 bases from V and 0 from J, leaving 17 bases between them. CDR3 length equals 18 residues. The germline CDR1 and CDR2 sequences are SNHLY and FYNNEI. The CDR3 is CASSPNLLSFSGANVLTF. The CDR3 DNA reads as TGTGCCAGCAGTCCGAACCTATTAAGCTTCTCTGGGGCCAACGTCCTGACTTTC.

The count of this clone is one. V and J are TRBV7-9 and TRBJ2-1; 8 nucleotides line up with TRBD2. This CDR3 region has 15 residues. CDR1 and CDR2 (germline): SEHNR, FQNEAQ (reference sequence). The V and J ends lost 8 bases and 10 bases, in that order; junction bases with no gene match: 16. CDR3 sequence: CASFPRTSGLGEQFF. The CDR3 DNA reads as TGTGCCAGCTTCCCCCGAACTAGCGGACTCGGAGAGCAGTTCTTC. Based on the CDR3 plus reference TRBV7-9 and TRBJ2-1, the full variable domain is DTGVSQNPRHKITKRGQNVTFRCDPISEHNRLYWYRQTLGQGPEFLTYFQNEAQLEKSRLLSDRFSAERPKGSFSTLEIQRTEQGDSAMYLCASFPRTSGLGEQFFGPGTRLTVL.

V and J are TRBV30 and TRBJ2-7; 8 bases agree with TRBD1. Germline loops: CDR1 GTSNPN, CDR2 SVGIG (reference sequence). The CDR3 consists of 15 residues. Trimming removed 2 bases from V and 1 base from J; junction bases left unmatched: 7. Here the CDR3 reads CAWSFRTGWSYEQYF. The CDR3 DNA sequence: TGTGCCTGGAGTTTCCGGACAGGGTGGTCCTACGAGCAGTACTTC.